This TCR beta chain was sequenced during a study of blood T cell repertoires in COVID-19. Study background: Sample material is recorded as cDNA or gDNA derived from T cells, B-cell-depleted T cells, or PBMCs.

Germline trimming cut 1 base from V and 3 bases from J; bases unmatched to any gene: 3. The CDR3 length is 15 residues. Looked up from germline, CDR1 is MNHNS and CDR2 is SASEGT. Assay: immunoSEQ multiplex PCR; the TCRdb copy retains only in-frame clones and omits some. The repertoire holds about 140,000 clones, roughly four fifths seen once, with 13% in the top ten. The TCR was taken from an elderly man with acute or convalescent COVID-19. The chain carries TRBV6-1 and TRBJ2-3; 8 nucleotides agree with TRBD2. Input material: peripheral blood. The CDR3 DNA follows: TGTGCCAGCAGTGAAGGCGGGGGGACTACAGATACGCAGTATTTT. Amino acids: CASSEGGGTTDTQYF.